The next 16 T cell receptor beta chains were all read from a single sample in a study of shared clonotypes between healthy human individuals. Generated by immunoSEQ multiplex PCR, the TCRdb table keeps only in-frame clones and is missing some. This table has about 490,000 clones, over 75% appearing once. The sequencing sample was made of PBMCs. Source of these receptors: a middle-aged woman in good health. Some clones in this sample may be carry-over from other donors' samples.

The chain joins TRBV6-1 to TRBJ2-7; 9 bases line up with TRBD2. This CDR3 region has 15 residues. The germline CDR1 and CDR2 sequences are MNHNS and SASEGT. Trimming removed 5 bases from V and 0 bases from J; junction bases left unmatched: 5. The CDR3 here is CASSSSGASSYEQYF. The CDR3 DNA is TGTGCCAGCAGTTCTAGCGGGGCGAGCTCCTACGAGCAGTACTTC.

V is TRBV7-9 and J is TRBJ2-7; D is undetermined. The CDR3 runs to 13 residues. Looked up from germline, CDR1 is SEHNR and CDR2 is FQNEAQ (reference sequence). Trimming took off 4 bases at V and 6 bases at J, with 13 bases between the two ends. The CDR3 loop is CASSYSTAFEQYF. The CDR3 nucleotides read TGTGCCAGCAGCTATTCAACAGCGTTCGAGCAGTACTTC.

The rearrangement links TRBV19 to TRBJ1-1; the match to TRBD1 covers 7 bases. The trim removed 7 bases at V and 0 bases at J, leaving 8 bases unmatched. Germline V gene sequence: CDR1 LNHDA, CDR2 SQIVND (reference sequence). CDR3 length: 15 residues. The DNA for the CDR3 is TGTGCCAGTAAAGGACAGGCGAGAATGAACACTGAAGCTTTCTTT. Translation: CASKGQARMNTEAFF.

This rearrangement joins TRBV2 to TRBJ2-1, with D unresolved. Germline values: CDR1 SNHLY, CDR2 FYNNEI. V was shortened by 2 bases and J by 8 bases, with 7 bases between the two germline ends. This CDR3 comprises 12 residues. CDR3 DNA sequence: TGTGCCAGCAGTGAAAGGGATCATGAGCAGTTCTTC. Translated: CASSERDHEQFF.

Concerning this clone itself: A much larger clone lies a single base off, so this may be a read error. The V gene is TRBV9, the J gene TRBJ2-3; TRBD2 aligns across 9 bases. The V gene's germline CDR1 is SGDLS and CDR2 YYNGEE. The CDR3 has 16 amino acids. The CDR3 DNA follows: TGTGCCAGCGGCGTAGGTGGTAGCGGGAGTACAGATACGCAGTATTTT. Protein: CASGVGGSGSTDTQYF.

This clone was seen just once. A far larger clone is just one base off, so this is likely a read error. The chain uses TRBV29-1 and TRBJ2-7; D is possibly TRBD1 (6 bases). Trimming pared 7 bases from V and 5 bases from J, leaving 21 bases between. Germline-derived CDR1 and CDR2 are SQVTM and ANQGSEA. The CDR3 is 14 amino acids. For the CDR3, the DNA is TGCAGCGCCCTGAGGTGGACAGCCTTGGACGAGCAGTACTTC. This sequence encodes CSALRWTALDEQYF.

This clone has only a few counts. The chain has TRBV4-1 and TRBJ2-1, with 13 bases identical to TRBD2. The junction had 9 bases not matched to a gene; V was cut back by 4 bases and J by 6 bases. Per the germline V gene, CDR1 is MGHRA and CDR2 is YSYEKL. The CDR3 spans 17 residues. CDR3 sequence reads: CASSPQVRLAGGNEQFF. The CDR3 bases are TGCGCCAGCAGCCCTCAAGTTAGACTAGCGGGAGGCAATGAGCAGTTCTTC.

Details on this clone: This likely stems from a read error, as it lies one base from a far larger clone. Additional DNA sequences in this sample encode the identical CDR3. The CDR3 protein is CASSYQQGPYEQYF. The CDR3 DNA reads TGTGCCAGCAGTTATCAGCAGGGGCCCTACGAGCAGTACTTC. This chain joins TRBV5-6 and TRBJ2-7, with D tentatively TRBD1 (6 bases). The V end was cut by 5 bases, the J end by 2 bases, with 14 bases between. The V gene's germline CDR1 is SGHDT and CDR2 YYEEEE. CDR3 size: 14 residues. Complete variable domain (other parts from reference TRBV5-6 and TRBJ2-7): DAGVTQSPTHLIKTRGQQVTLRCSPKSGHDTVSWYQQALGQGPQFIFQYYEEEERQRGNFPDRFSGHQFPNYSSELNVNALLLGDSALYLCASSYQQGPYEQYFGPGTRLTVT.

This clone occurred many times. Other nucleotide sequences from this sample produce the same CDR3. The CDR3 DNA follows: TGTGCCAGCAGGCCGAGGGGAGGGGGCGCTTCCGGGGAGCTGTTTTTT. Translating gives CASRPRGGGASGELFF. The chain employs TRBV28 and TRBJ2-2; D possibly matches TRBD1 or TRBD2 (7 bases each). CDR1 is MDHEN, CDR2 SYDVKM, per germline. The germline V and J ends were trimmed by 6 bases and 6 bases, with 20 bases remaining between them. This CDR3 is built from 16 residues.

The chain carries TRBV20-1 and TRBJ2-7; D remains ambiguous. V was clipped by 6 bases and J by 5 bases, with 8 bases between them. The CDR3 contains 10 residues. Germline CDR1 reads DFQATT; CDR2 reads SNEGSKA (reference sequence). Here the CDR3 reads CSASRNEQYF. DNA of the CDR3: TGCAGTGCAAGTCGGAACGAGCAGTACTTC.

This clone has ten or more counts. The chain recombines TRBV10-2 with TRBJ2-1; 13 nucleotides match TRBD2. V gave up 6 bases and J gave up 8 bases; unmatched junction bases: 7. CDR1 WSHSY and CDR2 SAAADI come from the germline V gene. CDR3 length: 15 amino acids. The CDR3 spells CASRSTSGRKDEQFF. CDR3 coding DNA: TGCGCCAGCAGATCGACTAGCGGGAGGAAGGATGAGCAGTTCTTC.

To note about this clone: The identical CDR3 is also encoded by other nucleotide sequences in the sample. V gene TRBV29-1 combines with J gene TRBJ2-7, with 11 bases lining up with TRBD2. V shed 4 bases, J shed 5 bases, and the junction held 4 bases outside the gene matches. The CDR3 is 13 residues long. CDR1 and CDR2 from the germline V gene are SQVTM and ANQGSEA. Here the CDR3 reads CSVVTSGSHEQYF. In DNA, the CDR3 is TGCAGCGTTGTAACTAGCGGGAGCCACGAGCAGTACTTC.

This clone is a singleton in its sample. This probably arose from a read error, given a far larger clone one base away. The chain joins TRBV25-1 to TRBJ2-2; 7 nucleotides line up with TRBD2. V lost 2 bases, J lost 2 bases, and 8 bases stayed unmatched. There are 17 residues in the CDR3. Germline V lookup: CDR1 MGHDK, CDR2 SYGVNS. CDR3 amino acids: CASSESGVRCNTGELFF. For the CDR3, the DNA is TGTGCCAGCAGTGAAAGCGGGGTTCGGTGTAACACCGGGGAGCTGTTTTTT.

Remarks on this clone: This likely reflects a read error, since a far larger clone is one base away. This same CDR3 is encoded by further DNA sequences in the sample. J is TRBJ2-7 and V is TRBV27; tentatively, D is TRBD2 (5 bases). Germline-derived CDR1 and CDR2 are MNHEY and SMNVEV (reference sequence). The CDR3 runs to 15 residues. The CDR3, as DNA: TGCGCCAGCAGTCCCGACGGGGTAAATGCCTACGAGCAGTACTTC. It codes for CASSPDGVNAYEQYF.

The V call is TRBV5-1, the J call TRBJ1-5; 8 bases are a match to TRBD1. This CDR3 region has 17 residues. Trimming cost V 0 bases and J 2 bases; bases outside gene matches: 7. Germline values: CDR1 SGHRS, CDR2 YFSETQ. The CDR3 protein is CASSLAGGGGGNQPQHF. Written as DNA, the CDR3 is TGCGCCAGCAGCTTGGCAGGGGGCGGAGGGGGCAATCAGCCCCAGCATTTT.

V gene TRBV27 combines with J gene TRBJ2-1; TRBD2 is a possible D gene (5 bases). The V gene lost 3 bases and the J gene lost 9 bases, with 15 bases spanning the gap. The CDR3 is 14 amino acids. Germline-derived CDR1 and CDR2 are MNHEY and SMNVEV (reference sequence). CDR3 in amino acids: CASSLNPRRSEQFF. In DNA, the CDR3 is TGTGCCAGCAGTTTGAACCCCCGGAGGAGTGAGCAGTTCTTC.